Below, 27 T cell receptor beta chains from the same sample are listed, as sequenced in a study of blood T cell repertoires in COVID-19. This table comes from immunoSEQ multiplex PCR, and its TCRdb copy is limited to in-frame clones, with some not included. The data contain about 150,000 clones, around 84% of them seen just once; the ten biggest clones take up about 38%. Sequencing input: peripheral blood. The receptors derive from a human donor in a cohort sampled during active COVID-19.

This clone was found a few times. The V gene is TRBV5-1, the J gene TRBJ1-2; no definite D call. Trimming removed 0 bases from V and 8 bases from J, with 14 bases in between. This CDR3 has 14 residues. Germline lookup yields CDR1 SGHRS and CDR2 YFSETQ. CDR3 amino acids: CASSLGGGVYGYTF. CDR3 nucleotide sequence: TGCGCCAGCAGCTTGGGGGGAGGCGTCTACGGCTACACCTTC.

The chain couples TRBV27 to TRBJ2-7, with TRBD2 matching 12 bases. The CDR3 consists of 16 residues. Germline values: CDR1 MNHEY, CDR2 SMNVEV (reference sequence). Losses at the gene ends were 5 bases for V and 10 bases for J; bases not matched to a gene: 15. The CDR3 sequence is CASSPPVPSGGAKQYF. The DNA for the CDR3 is TGTGCCAGCAGTCCCCCCGTTCCTAGCGGGGGGGCCAAACAGTACTTC.

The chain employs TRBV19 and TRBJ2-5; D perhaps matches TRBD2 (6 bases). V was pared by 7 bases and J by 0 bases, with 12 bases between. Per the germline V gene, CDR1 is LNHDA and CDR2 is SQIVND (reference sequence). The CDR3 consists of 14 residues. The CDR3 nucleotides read TGTGCCAGTACAGACGGGGGATACCAAGAGACCCAGTACTTC. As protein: CASTDGGYQETQYF.

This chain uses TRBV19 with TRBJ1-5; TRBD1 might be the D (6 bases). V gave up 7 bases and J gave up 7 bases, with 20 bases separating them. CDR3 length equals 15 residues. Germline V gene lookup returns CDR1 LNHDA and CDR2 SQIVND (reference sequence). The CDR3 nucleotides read TGTGCCAGTATCGAACAGCCAGGGGCTGGGCAGCCCCAGCATTTT. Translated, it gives CASIEQPGAGQPQHF.

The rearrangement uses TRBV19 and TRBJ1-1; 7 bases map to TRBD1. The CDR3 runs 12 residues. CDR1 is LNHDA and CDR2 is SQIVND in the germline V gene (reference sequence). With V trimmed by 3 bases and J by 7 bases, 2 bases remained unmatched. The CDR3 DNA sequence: TGTGCCAGTAGTATGGGACAGTTTGAAGCTTTCTTT. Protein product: CASSMGQFEAFF.

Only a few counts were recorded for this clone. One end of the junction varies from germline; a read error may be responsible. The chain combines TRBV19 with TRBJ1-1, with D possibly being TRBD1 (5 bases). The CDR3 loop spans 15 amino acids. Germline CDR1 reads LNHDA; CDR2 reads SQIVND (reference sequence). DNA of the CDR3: TGTGCCAGTAGTTGGGGACTACTCCCGAACACTGAAGTTTTCTTT. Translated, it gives CASSWGLLPNTEVFF.

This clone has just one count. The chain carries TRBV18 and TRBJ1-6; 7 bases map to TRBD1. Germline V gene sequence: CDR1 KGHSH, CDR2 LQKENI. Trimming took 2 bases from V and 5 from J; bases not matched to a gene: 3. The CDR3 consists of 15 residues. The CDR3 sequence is CASSPRTGNNSPLHF. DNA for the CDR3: TGTGCCAGCTCACCAAGGACAGGCAATAATTCACCCCTCCACTTT.

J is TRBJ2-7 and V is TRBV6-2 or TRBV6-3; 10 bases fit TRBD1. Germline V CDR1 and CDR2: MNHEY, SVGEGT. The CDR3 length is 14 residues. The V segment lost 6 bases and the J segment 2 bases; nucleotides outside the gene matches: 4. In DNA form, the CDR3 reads TGTGCCAGCAGCCGAGGACAGGGGGCCTACGAGCAGTACTTC. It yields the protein CASSRGQGAYEQYF.

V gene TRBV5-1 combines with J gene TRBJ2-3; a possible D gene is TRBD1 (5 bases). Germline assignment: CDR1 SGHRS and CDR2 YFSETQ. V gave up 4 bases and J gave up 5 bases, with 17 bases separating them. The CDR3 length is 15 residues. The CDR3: CASSPTVTTGDTQYF. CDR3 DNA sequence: TGCGCCAGCAGCCCGACAGTTACGACCGGAGATACGCAGTATTTT.

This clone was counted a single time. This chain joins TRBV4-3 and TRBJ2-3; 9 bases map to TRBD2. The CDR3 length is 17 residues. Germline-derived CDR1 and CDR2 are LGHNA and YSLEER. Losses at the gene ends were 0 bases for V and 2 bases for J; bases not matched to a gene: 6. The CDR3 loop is CASSQDKTSGFTDTQYF. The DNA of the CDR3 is TGCGCCAGCAGCCAAGATAAGACTAGCGGATTCACAGATACGCAGTATTTT.

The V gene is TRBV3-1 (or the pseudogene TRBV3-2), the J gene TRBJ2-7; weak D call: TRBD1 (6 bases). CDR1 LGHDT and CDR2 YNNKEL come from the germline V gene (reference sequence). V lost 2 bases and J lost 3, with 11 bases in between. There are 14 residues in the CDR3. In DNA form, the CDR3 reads TGTGCCAGCAGCCAATTGGGACAACGCTACGAGCAGTACTTC. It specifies CASSQLGQRYEQYF.

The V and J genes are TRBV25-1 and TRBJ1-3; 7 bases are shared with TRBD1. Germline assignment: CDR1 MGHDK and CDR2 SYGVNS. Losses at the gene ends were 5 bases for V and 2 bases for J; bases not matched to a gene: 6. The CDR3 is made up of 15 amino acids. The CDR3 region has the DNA TGTGCCAGCAGTAGGGGCACAGGGGCTGGAAACACCATATATTTT. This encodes CASSRGTGAGNTIYF.

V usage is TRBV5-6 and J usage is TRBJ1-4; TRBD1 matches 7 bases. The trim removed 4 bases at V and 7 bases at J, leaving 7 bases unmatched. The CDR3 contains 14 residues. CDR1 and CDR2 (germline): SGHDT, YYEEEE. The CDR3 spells CASSPSGGTEKLFF. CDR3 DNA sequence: TGTGCCAGCAGCCCTTCAGGGGGAACTGAAAAACTGTTTTTT.

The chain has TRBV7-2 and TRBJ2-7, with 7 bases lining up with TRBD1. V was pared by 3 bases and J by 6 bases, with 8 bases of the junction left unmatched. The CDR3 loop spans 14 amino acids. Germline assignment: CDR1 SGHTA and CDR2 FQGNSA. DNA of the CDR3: TGTGCCAGCAGCTTTACGGGACAGACCTCCGAGCAGTACTTC. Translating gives CASSFTGQTSEQYF.

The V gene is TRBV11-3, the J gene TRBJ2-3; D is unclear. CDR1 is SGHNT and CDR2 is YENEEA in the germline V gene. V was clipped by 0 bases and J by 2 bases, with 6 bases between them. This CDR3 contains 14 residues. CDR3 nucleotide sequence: TGTGCCAGCAGCTTAGAAAGCTACACAGATACGCAGTATTTT. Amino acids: CASSLESYTDTQYF. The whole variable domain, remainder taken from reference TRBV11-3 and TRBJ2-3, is EAGVVQSPRYKIIEKKQPVAFWCNPISGHNTLYWYLQNLGQGPELLIRYENEEAVDDSQLPKDRFSAERLKGVDSTLKIQPAELGDSAVYLCASSLESYTDTQYFGPGTRLTVL.

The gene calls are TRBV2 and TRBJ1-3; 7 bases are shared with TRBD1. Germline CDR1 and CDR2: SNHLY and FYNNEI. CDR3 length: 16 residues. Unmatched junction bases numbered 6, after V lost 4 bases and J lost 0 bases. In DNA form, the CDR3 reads TGTGCCAGCAGTGCGGGACAGCGCTACTCTGGAAACACCATATATTTT. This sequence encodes CASSAGQRYSGNTIYF. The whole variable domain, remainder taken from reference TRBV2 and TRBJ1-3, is EPEVTQTPSHQVTQMGQEVILRCVPISNHLYFYWYRQILGQKVEFLVSFYNNEISEKSEIFDDQFSVERPDGSNFTLKIRSTKLEDSAMYFCASSAGQRYSGNTIYFGEGSWLTVV.

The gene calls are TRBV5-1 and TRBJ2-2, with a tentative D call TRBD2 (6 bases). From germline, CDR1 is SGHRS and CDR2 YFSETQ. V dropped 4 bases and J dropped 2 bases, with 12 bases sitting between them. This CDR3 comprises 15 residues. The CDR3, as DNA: TGCGCCAGCAGCCGCCCGGGACTCAACACCGGGGAGCTGTTTTTT. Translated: CASSRPGLNTGELFF.

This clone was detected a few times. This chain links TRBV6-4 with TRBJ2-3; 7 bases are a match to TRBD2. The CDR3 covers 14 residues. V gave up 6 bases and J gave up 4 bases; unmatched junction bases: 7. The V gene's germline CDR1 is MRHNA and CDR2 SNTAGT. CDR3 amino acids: CASSLGRGADTQYF. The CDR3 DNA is TGTGCCAGCAGCCTGGGCCGGGGGGCAGATACGCAGTATTTT.

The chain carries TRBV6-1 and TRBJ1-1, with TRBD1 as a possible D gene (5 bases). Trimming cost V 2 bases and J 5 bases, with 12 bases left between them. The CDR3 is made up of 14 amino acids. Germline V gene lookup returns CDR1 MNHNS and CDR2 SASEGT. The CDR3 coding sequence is TGTGCCAGCAGTGAAACATTCCAGGGAACTGAAGCTTTCTTT. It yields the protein CASSETFQGTEAFF.

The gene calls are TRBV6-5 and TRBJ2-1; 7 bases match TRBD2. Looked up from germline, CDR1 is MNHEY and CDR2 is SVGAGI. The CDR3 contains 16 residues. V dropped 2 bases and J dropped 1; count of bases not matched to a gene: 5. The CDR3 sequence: CASSYAGRGSYNEQFF. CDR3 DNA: TGTGCCAGCAGTTACGCGGGGCGGGGGTCCTACAATGAGCAGTTCTTC.

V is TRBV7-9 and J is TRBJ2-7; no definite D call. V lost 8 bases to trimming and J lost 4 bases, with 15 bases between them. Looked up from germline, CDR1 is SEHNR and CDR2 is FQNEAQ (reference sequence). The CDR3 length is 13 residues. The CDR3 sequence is CASSLRLAYEQYF. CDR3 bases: TGTGCCAGCTCCCTGAGACTGGCGTACGAGCAGTACTTC.

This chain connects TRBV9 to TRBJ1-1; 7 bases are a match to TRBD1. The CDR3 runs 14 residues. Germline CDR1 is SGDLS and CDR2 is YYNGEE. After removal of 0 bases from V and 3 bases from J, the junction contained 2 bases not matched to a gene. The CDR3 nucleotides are TGTGCCAGCAGCGTAGAAGGGGGCTACACTGAAGCTTTCTTT. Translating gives CASSVEGGYTEAFF.

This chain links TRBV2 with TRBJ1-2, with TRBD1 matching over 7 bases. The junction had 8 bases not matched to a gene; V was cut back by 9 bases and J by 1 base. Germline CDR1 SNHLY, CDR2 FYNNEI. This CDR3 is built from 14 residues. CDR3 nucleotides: TGTGCCAGGGGGGACAGCCCCCGTAACTATGGCTACACCTTC. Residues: CARGDSPRNYGYTF.

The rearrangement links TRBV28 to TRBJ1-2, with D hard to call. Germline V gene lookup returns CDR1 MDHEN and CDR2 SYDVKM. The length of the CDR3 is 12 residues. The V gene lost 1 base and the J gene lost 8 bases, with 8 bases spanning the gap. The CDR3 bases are TGTGCCAGCAGTTTATTAACCGAGGGCTACACCTTC. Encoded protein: CASSLLTEGYTF.

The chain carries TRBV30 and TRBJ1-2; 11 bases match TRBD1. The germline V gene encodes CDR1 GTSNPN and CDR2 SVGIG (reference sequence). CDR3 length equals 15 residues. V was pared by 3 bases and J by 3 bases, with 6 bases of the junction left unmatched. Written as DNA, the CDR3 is TGTGCCTGGAGATCTGGACAGGGGGCGTACTATGGCTACACCTTC. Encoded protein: CAWRSGQGAYYGYTF.

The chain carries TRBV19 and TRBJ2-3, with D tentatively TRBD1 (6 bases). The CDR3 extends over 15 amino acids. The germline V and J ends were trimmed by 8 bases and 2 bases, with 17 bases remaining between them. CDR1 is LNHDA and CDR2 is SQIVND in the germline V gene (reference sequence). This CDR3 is CASGWTARHTDTQYF. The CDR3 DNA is TGTGCCAGTGGGTGGACAGCCCGACACACAGATACGCAGTATTTT.

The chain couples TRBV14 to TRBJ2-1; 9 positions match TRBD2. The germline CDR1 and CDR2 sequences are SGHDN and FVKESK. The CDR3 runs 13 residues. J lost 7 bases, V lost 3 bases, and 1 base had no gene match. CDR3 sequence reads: CASSQGLANEQFF. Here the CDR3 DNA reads TGTGCCAGCAGCCAGGGACTAGCAAATGAGCAGTTCTTC.